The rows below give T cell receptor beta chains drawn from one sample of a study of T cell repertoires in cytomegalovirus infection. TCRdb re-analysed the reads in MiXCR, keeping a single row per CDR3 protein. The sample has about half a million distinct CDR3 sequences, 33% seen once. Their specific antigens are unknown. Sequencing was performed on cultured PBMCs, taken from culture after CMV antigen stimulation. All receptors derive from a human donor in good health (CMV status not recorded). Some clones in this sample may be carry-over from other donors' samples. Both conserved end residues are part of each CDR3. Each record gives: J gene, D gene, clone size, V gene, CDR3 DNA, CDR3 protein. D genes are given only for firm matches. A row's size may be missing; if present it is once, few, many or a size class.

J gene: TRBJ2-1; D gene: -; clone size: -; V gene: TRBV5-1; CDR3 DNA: TGCGCCAGCAGCCGGAGGGCAGGGGGTATTAACAATGAGCAGTTCTTC; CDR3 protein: CASSRRAGGINNEQFF
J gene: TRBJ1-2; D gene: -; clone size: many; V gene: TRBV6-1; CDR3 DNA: TGTGCCAGCAGTGAAGTTAACTATGGCTACACCTTC; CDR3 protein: CASSEVNYGYTF
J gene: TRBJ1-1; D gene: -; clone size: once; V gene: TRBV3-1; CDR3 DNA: TGTGCCAGCAGCACTCCGGGGCTAAGGACTGAAGCTTTCTTT; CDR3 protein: CASSTPGLRTEAFF
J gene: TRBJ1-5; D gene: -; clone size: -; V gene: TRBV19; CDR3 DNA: TGTGCCAGTAGTATAGAAGACAGATTCAATCAGCCCCAGCATTTT; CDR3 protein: CASSIEDRFNQPQHF
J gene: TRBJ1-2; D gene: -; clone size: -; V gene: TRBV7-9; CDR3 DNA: TGTGCCAGCAGCTTGCAGGACCCGGAGGGTGGCTATGGCTACACCTTC; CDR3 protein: CASSLQDPEGGYGYTF
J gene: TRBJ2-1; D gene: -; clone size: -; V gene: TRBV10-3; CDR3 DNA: TGTGCCACCTCCACCGAAGACAATGAGCAGTTCTTC; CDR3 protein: CATSTEDNEQFF
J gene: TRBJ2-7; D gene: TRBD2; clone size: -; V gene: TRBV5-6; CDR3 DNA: TGTGCCAGCAGCTTGGTCTGGACTAGCGTGACCTCCTACGAGCAGTACTTC; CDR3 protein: CASSLVWTSVTSYEQYF
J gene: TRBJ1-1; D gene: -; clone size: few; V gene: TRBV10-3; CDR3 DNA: TGTGCCATCACCAAAAACGGAGAGTCGGATGAAGCTTTCTTT; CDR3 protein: CAITKNGESDEAFF
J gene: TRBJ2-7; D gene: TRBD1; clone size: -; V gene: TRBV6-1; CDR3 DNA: TGTGCCAGCAGTAAGACAGGGGTAGCTCACGAGCAGTACTTC; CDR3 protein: CASSKTGVAHEQYF
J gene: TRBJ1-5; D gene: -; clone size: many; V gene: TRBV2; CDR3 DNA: TGTGCCAGCAGGCCCAGGTGGGATCAGCCCCAGCATTTT; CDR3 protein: CASRPRWDQPQHF
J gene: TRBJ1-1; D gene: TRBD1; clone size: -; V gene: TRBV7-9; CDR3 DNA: TGTGCCAGCAGCGTCAGGGGGGACTCTGAAGCTTTCTTT; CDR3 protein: CASSVRGDSEAFF
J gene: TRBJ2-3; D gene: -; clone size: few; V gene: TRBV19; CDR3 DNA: TGTGCCAGTAGTATAGGGGGCTCGAGGGGTACGCAGTATTTT; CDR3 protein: CASSIGGSRGTQYF
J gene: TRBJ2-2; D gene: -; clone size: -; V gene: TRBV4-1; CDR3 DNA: TGCGCCAGCAGCCAAGGTCGCATGGGGACCGGGGAGCTGTTTTTT; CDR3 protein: CASSQGRMGTGELFF
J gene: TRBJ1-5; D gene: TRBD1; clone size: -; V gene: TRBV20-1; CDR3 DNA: TGCAGTGCTAGTTCCGGACAGGGGCTGAATCAGCCCCAGCATTTT; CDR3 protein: CSASSGQGLNQPQHF
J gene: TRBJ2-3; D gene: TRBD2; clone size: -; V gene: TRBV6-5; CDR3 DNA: TGTGCCAGCACCAAACGGGGGGGTACGCAGTATTTT; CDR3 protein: CASTKRGGTQYF
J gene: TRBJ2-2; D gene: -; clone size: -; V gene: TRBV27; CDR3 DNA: TGTGCCAGCGGAACTTTTCGGACATGGAACACCGGGGAGCTGTTTTTT; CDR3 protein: CASGTFRTWNTGELFF
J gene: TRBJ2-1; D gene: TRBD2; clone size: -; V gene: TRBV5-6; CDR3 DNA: TGTGCCAGCAGCTTGGCCGTAGCGGGAGGGTACAATGAGCAGTTCTTC; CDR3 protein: CASSLAVAGGYNEQFF
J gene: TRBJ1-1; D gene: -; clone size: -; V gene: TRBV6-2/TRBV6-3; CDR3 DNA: TGTGCCAGCAGTCGCCGACAGGAAACTGAAGCTTTCTTT; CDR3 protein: CASSRRQETEAFF
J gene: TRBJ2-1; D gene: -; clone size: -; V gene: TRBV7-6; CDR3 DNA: TGTGCCAGCAGCCCGGAATACAATGAGCAGTTCTTC; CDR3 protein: CASSPEYNEQFF
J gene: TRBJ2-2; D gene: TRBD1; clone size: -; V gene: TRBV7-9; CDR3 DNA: TGTGCCAGCAGCTGGACAGGGAGCTCCGCCGGGGAGCTGTTTTTT; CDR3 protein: CASSWTGSSAGELFF
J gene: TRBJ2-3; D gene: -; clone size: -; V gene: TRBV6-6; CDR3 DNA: TGTGCCAGCAGTTACTCGAGAAGTGGGGTGACAGATACGCAGTATTTT; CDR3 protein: CASSYSRSGVTDTQYF
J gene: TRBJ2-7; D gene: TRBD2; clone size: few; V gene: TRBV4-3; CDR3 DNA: TGCGCCAGCAGCCAATGGGGGGCTAGCGGGAGCAACGAGCAGTACTTC; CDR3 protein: CASSQWGASGSNEQYF
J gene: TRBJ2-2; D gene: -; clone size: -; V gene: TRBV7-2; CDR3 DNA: TGTGCCAGCAGGACCTATCGCACCGGGGAGCTGTTTTTT; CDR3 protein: CASRTYRTGELFF
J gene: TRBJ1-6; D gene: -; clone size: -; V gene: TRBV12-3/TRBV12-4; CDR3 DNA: TGTGCCAGCAGTTCTTTCGGGAAAGACTGGGATAATTCACCCCTCCACTTT; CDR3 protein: CASSSFGKDWDNSPLHF
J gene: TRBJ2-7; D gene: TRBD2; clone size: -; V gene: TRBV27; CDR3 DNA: TGTGCCAGCAGTTTACGGGGCGGGAGGGCCCTCGGGCACGAGCAGTACTTC; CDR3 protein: CASSLRGGRALGHEQYF
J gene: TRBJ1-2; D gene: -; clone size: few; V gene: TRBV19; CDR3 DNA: TGTGCCAGTAAAATAAAAGGTGACCCGGCATATGGCTACACCTTC; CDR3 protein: CASKIKGDPAYGYTF
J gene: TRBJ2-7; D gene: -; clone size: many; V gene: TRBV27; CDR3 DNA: TGTGCCAGCAGCTCGACAGCCGGCCTCCCCTACGAGCAGTACTTC; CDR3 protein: CASSSTAGLPYEQYF
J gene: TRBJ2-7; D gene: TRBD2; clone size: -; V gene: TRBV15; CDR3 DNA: TGTGCCACCAGCAGAGGTTCCAGCGGGAATTACGAGCAGTACTTC; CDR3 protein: CATSRGSSGNYEQYF
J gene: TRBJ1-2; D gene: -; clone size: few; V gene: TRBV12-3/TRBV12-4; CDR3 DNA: TGTGCCAGCAGTTTAAATGCGAACAGGCGGTATGGCTACACCTTC; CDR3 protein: CASSLNANRRYGYTF
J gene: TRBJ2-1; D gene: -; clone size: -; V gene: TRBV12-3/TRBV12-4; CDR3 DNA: TGTGCCAGCAGTTACAGGGCGAGCTCCTACAATGAGCAGTTCTTC; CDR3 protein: CASSYRASSYNEQFF
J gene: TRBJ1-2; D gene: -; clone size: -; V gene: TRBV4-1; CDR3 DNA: TGCGCCAGCAGCCAAGACTCGTTTGTCCTTGAGTGGAACTATGGCTACACCTTC; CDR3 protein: CASSQDSFVLEWNYGYTF
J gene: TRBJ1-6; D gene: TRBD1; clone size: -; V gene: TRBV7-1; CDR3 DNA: TGTGCCAGCAGCCCAAGCCCGGTGTCGGCAGGGGGCAATTCACCCCTCCACTTT; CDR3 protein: CASSPSPVSAGGNSPLHF
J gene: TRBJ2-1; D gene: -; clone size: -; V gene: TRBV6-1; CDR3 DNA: TGTGCCAGCAATGACCCCCCGTCCCCCAATGAGCAGTTCTTC; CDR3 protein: CASNDPPSPNEQFF
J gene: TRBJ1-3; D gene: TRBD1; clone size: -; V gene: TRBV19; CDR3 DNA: TGTGCCAGTAGTATCGCCATCTCCGAGGACAGGGAAGGAAACACCATATATTTT; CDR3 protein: CASSIAISEDREGNTIYF